This record looks at one T cell receptor (beta chain) sequence and its context. Germline values: CDR1 SNHLY, CDR2 FYNNEI. CDR3 length equals 11 residues. V was pared by 3 bases and J by 12 bases, with 12 bases between. This entry is derived from a study of T cell changes during pregnancy in multiple sclerosis. TCRdb's table, derived via immunoSEQ multiplex PCR, lists solely in-frame clones and lacks some. The sample includes approximately 28,000 clones, more than 90% of them seen just once. The sequencing here drew on CD8+ T cells from peripheral blood mononuclear cells, taken before pregnancy. The sequence derives from a female donor with multiple sclerosis, enrolled in a pregnancy study. The chain couples TRBV2 to TRBJ2-7, with D maybe TRBD2 (5 bases). The CDR3 coding sequence is TGTGCCAGCAGTGATATAGGCGGGCGGTACTTC. Translating it yields CASSDIGGRYF.